The present TCR beta chain was sequenced within a study of blood T cell repertoires in COVID-19. Study overall: The origin of the acute and convalescent COVID-19 samples was the United States, Italy and Spain. The cDNA or gDNA used as material had been derived from T cells, B-cell-depleted T cells, or PBMCs.

Original data processing: Reference gene primers were amplified, and this amplification served to estimate nucleated cell counts. Only in-frame clones appear in the TCRdb table, and some are missing; sequencing was by immunoSEQ multiplex PCR. That table gives V, J and clone size, and the DNA gave D and trimming. The sample lists tens of thousands of clones, 75% to 90% occurring once. Germline CDR1 and CDR2: SGHRS and YFSETQ. V dropped 2 bases and J dropped 7 bases, with 10 bases sitting between them. CDR3 length: 13 residues. The TCR originated in an elderly man with acute or convalescent COVID-19. The sequenced sample was peripheral blood. V and J are TRBV5-1 and TRBJ2-1, with a possible D match to TRBD2 (6 bases). The CDR3: CASSFPLANEQFF. CDR3 DNA sequence: TGCGCCAGCAGCTTCCCACTAGCTAATGAGCAGTTCTTC.